The 7 T cell receptor beta chains below all came from one sample that was sequenced in a study of identical twins. MiXCR, applied by TCRdb to the 5' RACE reads, yields one record per CDR3 protein. The top ten clones hold less than 15% of a sample with roughly 770,000 distinct CDR3 sequences, 15% to 20% of them seen once. This same sample was also taken into another study, of T cells expressing NK-cell markers.

Sequences were obtained from PBMCs. Receptor source: a woman aged 18-35 years in good health.

The chain joins TRBV20-1 to TRBJ2-5, with 11 bases fitting TRBD2. The CDR3 length is 22 residues. The J segment lost 5 bases and the V segment lost 3 bases, leaving 29 bases of the junction unmatched. From germline, CDR1 is DFQATT and CDR2 SNEGSKA (reference sequence). DNA of the CDR3: TGCAGTGCTAGGAGTGGACTGTCAACTGACAGGGTAGCGGGAGGGCCGAGGGAGACCCAGTACTTC. This gives the protein CSARSGLSTDRVAGGPRETQYF.

This clonotype was recorded a few times. The chain links TRBV29-1 to TRBJ2-1; TRBD2 matches at 7 bases. Germline V gene sequence: CDR1 SQVTM, CDR2 ANQGSEA. J gave up 7 bases and V 3 bases, and 9 bases lay outside the gene matches. The CDR3 is 14 amino acids. CDR3 bases: TGCAGCGTTGACCCCCCAGGGAGGGGTAATGAGCAGTTCTTC. It translates to CSVDPPGRGNEQFF.

V is TRBV6-2 or TRBV6-3 and J is TRBJ2-7, with 7 positions matching TRBD2. Germline lookup yields CDR1 MNHEY and CDR2 SVGEGT. The V gene end was trimmed by 8 bases and the J gene end by 2 bases; junction bases not matched to a gene: 12. The CDR3 has 15 residues. DNA for the CDR3: TGTGCCAGCCAACCCAGCGGGATTCAAACCTACGAGCAGTACTTC. This sequence encodes CASQPSGIQTYEQYF.

J is TRBJ2-7 and V is TRBV3-1, with 11 bases identical to TRBD2. Germline V CDR1 and CDR2: LGHDT, YNNKEL (reference sequence). Losses at the gene ends were 3 bases for V and 1 base for J; bases not matched to a gene: 5. The CDR3 consists of 16 residues. The CDR3 nucleotides read TGTGCCAGCAGCCACAGACTAGCGGGAAGGTCCTACGAGCAGTACTTC. Amino acid sequence: CASSHRLAGRSYEQYF.

The rearrangement uses TRBV6-6 and TRBJ2-4; perhaps TRBD1 as D (6 bases). Trimming left V 6 bases short and J 1 base short, with 7 bases between. The CDR3 sequence is 13 residues long. Germline V CDR1 and CDR2: MNHNY, SVGAGI (reference sequence). DNA of the CDR3: TGTGCCAGCAGAGGACAGGCCAAAAACATTCAGTACTTC. This translates into CASRGQAKNIQYF.

This clonotype was observed a few times. This chain connects TRBV5-1 to TRBJ2-1, with TRBD2 as a possible D gene (5 bases). Germline V gene data show CDR1 as SGHRS and CDR2 as YFSETQ. This CDR3 region has 15 residues. Between the trimmed V and J ends, which lost 0 bases and 6 bases, there was a span of 13 bases. CDR3 in DNA: TGCGCCAGCAGCTTGGTGGCTCGGGATCGCAATGAGCAGTTCTTC. Translating gives CASSLVARDRNEQFF.

This chain joins TRBV6-5 and TRBJ1-2; TRBD1 is a possible D gene (5 bases). The CDR3 contains 14 residues. The germline gives CDR1 MNHEY, CDR2 SVGAGI. The V and J ends lost 3 bases and 4 bases respectively, with 12 bases between them. CDR3 DNA sequence: TGTGCCAGCAGTTATAGGGGCAGGACCTATGGCTACACCTTC. Protein: CASSYRGRTYGYTF.